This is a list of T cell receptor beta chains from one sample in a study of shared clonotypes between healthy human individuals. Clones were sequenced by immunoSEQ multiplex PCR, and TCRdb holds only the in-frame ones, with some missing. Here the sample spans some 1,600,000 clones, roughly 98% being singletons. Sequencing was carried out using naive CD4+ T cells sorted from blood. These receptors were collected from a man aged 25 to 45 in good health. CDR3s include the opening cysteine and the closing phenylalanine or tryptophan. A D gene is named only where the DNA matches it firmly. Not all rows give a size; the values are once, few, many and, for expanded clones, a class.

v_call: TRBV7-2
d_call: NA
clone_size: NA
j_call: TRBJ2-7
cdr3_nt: TGTGCCAGCAGCTTATATCAGCTCCCAAGGTCGGGCGAGCAGTACTTC
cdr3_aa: CASSLYQLPRSGEQYF

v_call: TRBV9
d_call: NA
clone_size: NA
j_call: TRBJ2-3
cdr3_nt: TGTGCCAGCAGCGTAGCGACTCCCCTAAGAAACACAGATACGCAGTATTTT
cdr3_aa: CASSVATPLRNTDTQYF

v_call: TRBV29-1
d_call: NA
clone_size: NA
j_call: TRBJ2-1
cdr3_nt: TGCAGCGCCCTCCCCCCCCGAGAGCAGTTCTTC
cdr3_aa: CSALPPREQFF

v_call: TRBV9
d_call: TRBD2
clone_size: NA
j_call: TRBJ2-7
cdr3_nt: TGTGCCAGCAGCGTGGGGACTAGCGCCGCCTACGAGCAGTACTTC
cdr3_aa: CASSVGTSAAYEQYF

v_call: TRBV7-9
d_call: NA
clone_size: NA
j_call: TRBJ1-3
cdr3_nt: TGTGCCAGCAGAAAAGGGGTGCTATCTGGAAACACCATATATTTT
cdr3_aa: CASRKGVLSGNTIYF

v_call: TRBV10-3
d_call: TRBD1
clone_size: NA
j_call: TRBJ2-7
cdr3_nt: TGTGCCATCAGTGAGTCAACAGGGGCATCCTACGAGCAGTACTTC
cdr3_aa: CAISESTGASYEQYF

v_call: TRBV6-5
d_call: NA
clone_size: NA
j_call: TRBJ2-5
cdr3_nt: TGTGCCAGCAGTTACCATCGACAGGAATGGTACTTC
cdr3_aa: CASSYHRQEWYF

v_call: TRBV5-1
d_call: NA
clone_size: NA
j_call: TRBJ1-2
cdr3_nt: TGCGCCAGCAGCTCACTAGGGTCCGGCAGGGGCTATGGCTACACCTTC
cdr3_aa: CASSSLGSGRGYGYTF

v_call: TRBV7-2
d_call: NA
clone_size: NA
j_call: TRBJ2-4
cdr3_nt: TGTGCCAGCAGCTTAGTACCTAAGGGCATTCAGTACTTC
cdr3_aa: CASSLVPKGIQYF

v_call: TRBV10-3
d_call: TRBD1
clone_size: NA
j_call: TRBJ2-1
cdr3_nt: TGTGCCATCAGTCGACAGGGCCCCTACAATGAGCAGTTCTTC
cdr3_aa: CAISRQGPYNEQFF

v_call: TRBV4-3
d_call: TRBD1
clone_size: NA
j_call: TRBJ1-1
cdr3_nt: TGCGCCAGCAGCCACGGACAGGGGGCGAGGGCGAACACTGAAGCTTTCTTT
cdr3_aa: CASSHGQGARANTEAFF

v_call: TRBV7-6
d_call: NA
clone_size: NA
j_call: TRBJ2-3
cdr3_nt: TGTGCCAGCAGCTTAGAGGGACAAAGCACGCAGTATTTT
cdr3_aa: CASSLEGQSTQYF

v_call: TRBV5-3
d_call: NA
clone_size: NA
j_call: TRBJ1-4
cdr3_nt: TGTGCCAGAAGCTTGGAGGTCAGGCTGGGGGAAAAACTGTTTTTT
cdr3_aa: CARSLEVRLGEKLFF

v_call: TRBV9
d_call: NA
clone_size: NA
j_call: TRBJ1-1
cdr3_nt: TGTGCCAGCAGCGTAGGTCAACGGGGGCCGGTCTCTCTCTTT
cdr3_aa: CASSVGQRGPVSLF

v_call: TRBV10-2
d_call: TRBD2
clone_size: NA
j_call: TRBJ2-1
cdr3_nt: TGCGCCAGCAGCGGACTAGCGGGAGCCGACCAGCACTACAATGAGCAGTTCTTC
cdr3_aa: CASSGLAGADQHYNEQFF

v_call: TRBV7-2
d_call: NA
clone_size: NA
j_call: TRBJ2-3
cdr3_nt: TGTGCCAGCAGCTCTGGGGGGGCTTACACAGATACGCAGTATTTT
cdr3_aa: CASSSGGAYTDTQYF

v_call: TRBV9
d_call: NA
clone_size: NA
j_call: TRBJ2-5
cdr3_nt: TGTGCCAGCAGCGTAGCGGGGCTAGGACAAGAGACCCAGTACTTC
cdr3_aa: CASSVAGLGQETQYF

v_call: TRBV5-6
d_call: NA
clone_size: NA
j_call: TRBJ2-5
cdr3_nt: TGTGCCAGCAGCTTGTTATTCCTCCAAGAGACCCAGTACTTC
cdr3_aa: CASSLLFLQETQYF

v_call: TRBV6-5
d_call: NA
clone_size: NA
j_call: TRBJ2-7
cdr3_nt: TGTGCCAGCAGTTACTCGCGCACTAACTCCTACGAGCAGTACTTC
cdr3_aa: CASSYSRTNSYEQYF

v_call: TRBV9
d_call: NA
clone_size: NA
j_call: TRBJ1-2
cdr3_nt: TGTGCCAGCAGCGTAGCCAGCAACTATGGCTACACCTTC
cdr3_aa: CASSVASNYGYTF

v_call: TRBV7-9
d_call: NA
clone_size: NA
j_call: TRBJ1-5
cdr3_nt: TGTGCCAGCAGCTTAGGGGGAAACAAAAATCAGCCCCAGCATTTT
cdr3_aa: CASSLGGNKNQPQHF

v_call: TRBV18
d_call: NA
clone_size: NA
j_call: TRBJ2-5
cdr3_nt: TGTGCCAGCTCACCATTTACAAGCCAAGAGACCCAGTACTTC
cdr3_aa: CASSPFTSQETQYF

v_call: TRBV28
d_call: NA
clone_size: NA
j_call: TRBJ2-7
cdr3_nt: TGTGCCAGCAGTATGGGCCTACCTTACGAGCAGTACTTC
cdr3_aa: CASSMGLPYEQYF

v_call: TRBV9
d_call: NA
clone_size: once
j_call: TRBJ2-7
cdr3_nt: TGTGCCAGCAGCGTAGGGGGCGGTAACTCCTACGAGCAGTACTTC
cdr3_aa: CASSVGGGNSYEQYF

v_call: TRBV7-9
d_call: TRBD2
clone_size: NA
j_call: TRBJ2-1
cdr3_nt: TGTGCCAGCAGCAGCACCACTAGCGGGGGTTACAATGAGCAGTTCTTC
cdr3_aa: CASSSTTSGGYNEQFF